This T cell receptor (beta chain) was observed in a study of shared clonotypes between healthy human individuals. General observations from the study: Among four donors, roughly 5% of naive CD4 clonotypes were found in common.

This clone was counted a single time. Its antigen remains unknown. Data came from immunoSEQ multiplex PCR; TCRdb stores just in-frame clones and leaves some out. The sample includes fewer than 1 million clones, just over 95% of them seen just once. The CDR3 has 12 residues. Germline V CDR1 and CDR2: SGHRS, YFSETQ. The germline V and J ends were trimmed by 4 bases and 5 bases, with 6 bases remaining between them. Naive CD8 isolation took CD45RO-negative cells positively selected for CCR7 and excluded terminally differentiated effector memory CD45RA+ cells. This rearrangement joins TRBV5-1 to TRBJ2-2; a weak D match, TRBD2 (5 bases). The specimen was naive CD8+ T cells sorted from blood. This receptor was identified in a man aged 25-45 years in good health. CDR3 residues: CASSPGTGELFF. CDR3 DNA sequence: TGCGCCAGCAGCCCGGGGACCGGGGAGCTGTTTTTT.